This T cell receptor (beta chain) stems from a study of tumor-infiltrating lymphocytes in oesophageal squamous cell carcinoma. In this sample, this clonotype is large. One entry per CDR3 protein results from TCRdb running MiXCR on the PCR reads. This sample has 9,500 to 11,000 distinct CDR3 sequences, with roughly three fifths found just once. V lost 7 bases to trimming and J lost 6 bases; unmatched junction nucleotides: 8. The germline gives CDR1 MNHNS, CDR2 SASEGT. This CDR3 region has 15 residues. The material sequenced was esophageal tumor tissue. The source of this sequence is a female donor with esophageal squamous cell carcinoma. The chain uses TRBV6-1 and TRBJ2-7, with TRBD2 identical over 14 bases. This CDR3 reads CASNRGLAGVVEQYF. The CDR3 DNA reads as TGTGCCAGCAATAGGGGACTAGCGGGAGTTGTCGAGCAGTACTTC.